The 25 T cell receptor beta chains reported below all come from one sample, sequenced in a study of shared clonotypes between healthy human individuals. Generated by immunoSEQ multiplex PCR, the TCRdb table keeps only in-frame clones and is missing some. The sample carries about 2.3 million clones, 80% to 95% recorded once. Specimen: naive CD4+ T cells from PBMCs. Subset noted: CD45RA+ positively selected. All receptors come from a man aged 18-30 years in good health. Some clones in this sample may be carry-over from other donors' samples.

The V and J genes are TRBV14 and TRBJ2-3, with TRBD2 identical over 12 bases. With 2 bases clipped from V and 6 bases from J, the junction kept 6 bases outside the gene matches. Germline V gene lookup returns CDR1 SGHDN and CDR2 FVKESK. CDR3 length equals 16 residues. CDR3 in DNA: TGTGCCAGCAGCCAAAGGTTCACTAGCGGGAGGGATACGCAGTATTTT. Its protein is CASSQRFTSGRDTQYF.

Worth noting for this clone: Other DNA sequences from this sample encode an identical CDR3 as well. The chain recombines TRBV2 with TRBJ2-7; D is unresolved. Trimming took 6 bases from V and 1 from J, leaving 4 bases between them. The CDR3 spans 11 residues. Germline assignment: CDR1 SNHLY and CDR2 FYNNEI. The CDR3 loop reads CASRTSYEQYF. CDR3 bases: TGTGCCAGCAGAACTTCCTACGAGCAGTACTTC.

A remark on this clone: The identical CDR3 is also encoded by other nucleotide sequences in the sample. The CDR3 sequence is CASGRGRTDTQYF. For the CDR3, the DNA is TGTGCCAGCGGTCGTGGCCGGACAGATACGCAGTATTTT. V gene TRBV28 combines with J gene TRBJ2-3, with D unresolved. The germline CDR1 and CDR2 sequences are MDHEN and SYDVKM. There are 13 residues in the CDR3. V lost 8 bases, J lost 3 bases, and 12 bases lay in between.

This clone occurred once. The chain links TRBV7-9 to TRBJ2-3, with TRBD2 matching 11 bases. This CDR3 region has 15 residues. Trimming at V came to 10 bases and at J to 4 bases, leaving 10 bases not matched to a gene. Germline V CDR1 and CDR2: SEHNR, FQNEAQ (reference sequence). The CDR3 protein is CAIPSASGRSDTQYF. CDR3 nucleotide sequence: TGTGCCATCCCTTCGGCTAGCGGGAGGTCAGATACGCAGTATTTT.

V usage is TRBV7-3 and J usage is TRBJ2-3; 7 positions match TRBD2. This CDR3 contains 14 residues. Per the germline V gene, CDR1 is SGHTA and CDR2 is FQGTGA. J lost 4 bases, V lost 1 base, and 2 bases had no gene match. The DNA for the CDR3 is TGTGCCAGCAGCTTAATCCGGGGGGCAGATACGCAGTATTTT. Translation: CASSLIRGADTQYF.

The chain is built from TRBV4-1 and TRBJ1-2; a possible D gene is TRBD1 (5 bases). The V and J ends lost 2 bases and 4 bases respectively, with 14 bases between them. The germline CDR1 and CDR2 sequences are MGHRA and YSYEKL. This CDR3 is built from 15 residues. This CDR3 reads CASSQSGTRGYGYTF. CDR3 coding DNA: TGCGCCAGCAGCCAATCCGGGACGAGAGGCTATGGCTACACCTTC.

V and J are TRBV4-3 and TRBJ2-5, with TRBD2 matching 16 bases. The germline V gene encodes CDR1 LGHNA and CDR2 YSLEER. V trimming: 0 bases; J trimming: 1 base; junction bases outside the gene matches: 2. This CDR3 is 18 amino acids long. DNA of the CDR3: TGCGCCAGCAGCCAAGATGGGACTAGCGGGGGGGCCCAAGAGACCCAGTACTTC. This translates into CASSQDGTSGGAQETQYF.

With respect to this clone: In the same sample, other DNA sequences code for this CDR3. The chain combines TRBV5-1 with TRBJ2-5; D unclear. V lost 0 bases and J lost 4, with 10 bases in between. This CDR3 comprises 14 residues. CDR1 and CDR2 from the germline V gene are SGHRS and YFSETQ. The chain's CDR3 is CASSLGQPGETQYF. DNA of the CDR3: TGCGCCAGCAGCTTGGGACAACCCGGAGAGACCCAGTACTTC.

The rearrangement joins TRBV7-9 to TRBJ2-3, with 12 bases that match TRBD2. CDR1 and CDR2 from the germline V gene are SEHNR and FQNEAQ (reference sequence). The CDR3 spans 17 residues. Trimming at V came to 5 bases and at J to 2 bases, leaving 8 bases not matched to a gene. The CDR3, as DNA: TGTGCCAGCAGCCCGTTCCGGACTAGCGGGACCACAGATACGCAGTATTTT. This encodes CASSPFRTSGTTDTQYF.

As regards this clone: The sample carries other DNA sequences with the same CDR3. J is TRBJ2-5 and V is TRBV28, with D perhaps TRBD2 (5 bases). V gave up 6 bases and J gave up 2 bases, with 7 bases separating them. The CDR3 covers 12 residues. In germline, CDR1 is MDHEN, CDR2 SYDVKM. CDR3 nucleotides: TGTGCCAGCAGGACGGGACAAGAGACCCAGTACTTC. Amino acids: CASRTGQETQYF. The complete variable domain, with remaining parts taken from reference TRBV28 and TRBJ2-5, reads DVKVTQSSRYLVKRTGEKVFLECVQDMDHENMFWYRQDPGLGLRLIYFSYDVKMKEKGDIPEGYSVSREKKERFSLILESASTNQTSMYLCASRTGQETQYFGPGTRLLVL.

The rearrangement uses TRBV6-5 and TRBJ2-5, with TRBD2 matching over 8 bases. Trimming at V came to 8 bases and at J to 1 base, leaving 9 bases not matched to a gene. The CDR3 loop spans 15 amino acids. In germline, CDR1 is MNHEY, CDR2 SVGAGI. The CDR3 sequence: CASHRVAGSQETQYF. The CDR3 nucleotides are TGTGCCAGCCATAGGGTAGCGGGGTCCCAAGAGACCCAGTACTTC.

Details on this clone: Distinct nucleotide sequences in the sample also encode this CDR3. The CDR3 region has the DNA TGTGCCATCAGTGAAAGCAATCAGCCCCAGCATTTT. Translation gives CAISESNQPQHF. The chain links TRBV10-3 to TRBJ1-5; D is unclear. V was cut by 3 bases and J by 1 base, with 1 base left in between. The CDR3 consists of 12 residues. Germline V lookup: CDR1 ENHRY, CDR2 SYGVKD.

V is TRBV6-1 and J is TRBJ2-5; weak D call: TRBD1 (5 bases). The CDR3 is 13 residues long. Looked up from germline, CDR1 is MNHNS and CDR2 is SASEGT. V lost 2 bases and J lost 6, with 10 bases in between. This CDR3 reads CASSEPGMKTQYF. CDR3 bases: TGTGCCAGCAGTGAACCAGGGATGAAGACCCAGTACTTC.

As for this clone: At one of its ends the junction is not consistent with the germline gene, which may arise from a read error. The V and J genes are TRBV7-9 and TRBJ2-4; 7 nucleotides agree with TRBD2. The CDR3 is 12 amino acids. Germline lookup yields CDR1 SEHNR and CDR2 FQNEAQ (reference sequence). The DNA for the CDR3 is TGTGCCAGCAGCAATACTAATAGCGGGCTCATCTTC. It encodes CASSNTNSGLIF.

For this clone: This sample includes further DNA sequences coding for the same CDR3. The chain couples TRBV9 to TRBJ2-5, with D unclear. The V end was cut by 0 bases, the J end by 5 bases, with 8 bases between. The CDR3 has 13 amino acids. Germline loops: CDR1 SGDLS, CDR2 YYNGEE. The CDR3 sequence: CASSVGPRETQYF. The CDR3, as DNA: TGTGCCAGCAGCGTAGGGCCGAGGGAGACCCAGTACTTC.

This chain joins TRBV7-2 and TRBJ2-3; TRBD2 might be the D (6 bases). This CDR3 is 15 amino acids long. CDR1 SGHTA and CDR2 FQGNSA come from the germline V gene. Trimming shortened V by 4 bases and J by 5 bases, and 16 bases separated the two germline ends. The CDR3 DNA follows: TGTGCCAGCAGCTACACTAGCACCTTCGGAGATACGCAGTATTTT. Protein product: CASSYTSTFGDTQYF.

V usage is TRBV5-4 and J usage is TRBJ2-1; 8 bases are a match to TRBD2. There are 15 residues in the CDR3. Germline V gene sequence: CDR1 SGHNT, CDR2 YYREEE (reference sequence). Germline trimming cut 6 bases from V and 6 bases from J; bases unmatched to any gene: 11. CDR3 residues: CASKIRGLVPNEQFF. CDR3 DNA sequence: TGTGCCAGCAAGATCAGGGGACTAGTGCCCAATGAGCAGTTCTTC.

The CDR3 coding sequence is TGCGCCAGCAGCTTGAATATTAATGGCTATGGCTACACCTTC. Amino acid sequence: CASSLNINGYGYTF. The gene calls are TRBV5-1 and TRBJ1-2, with D hard to call. This CDR3 is 14 amino acids long. V gave up 1 base and J gave up 4 bases, with 11 bases separating them. Germline CDR1 SGHRS, CDR2 YFSETQ.

For this clone: Sequence at one end of the junction differs from germline and may be a read error. The chain is built from TRBV18 and TRBJ1-4; no clear D gene. Germline V gene lookup returns CDR1 KGHSH and CDR2 LQKENI. The CDR3 has 15 amino acids. The CDR3 loop reads CASSPPTGTYEKLFF. The CDR3 coding sequence is TGTGCCAGCTCACCACCGACGGGAACTTATGAAAAACTGTTTTTT.

The chain is built from TRBV2 and TRBJ1-5, with a possible D match to TRBD1 (5 bases). V lost 8 bases and J 4 bases, leaving 18 bases between the germline ends. There are 15 residues in the CDR3. Germline CDR1 is SNHLY and CDR2 is FYNNEI. This CDR3 reads CASGGAGGVNQPQHF. The CDR3 bases are TGTGCCAGCGGAGGGGCCGGGGGGGTTAATCAGCCCCAGCATTTT.

On this clone itself: This sample also contains other DNA sequences that code for the same CDR3. The chain links TRBV28 to TRBJ1-2, with a tentative D call TRBD1 (6 bases). Germline V lookup: CDR1 MDHEN, CDR2 SYDVKM. The CDR3 runs to 14 residues. V shed 4 bases and J shed 4 bases, with 13 bases lying between them. CDR3 sequence reads: CASSYTGIGYGYTF. The CDR3 bases are TGTGCCAGCAGTTACACAGGGATCGGCTATGGCTACACCTTC.

The chain carries TRBV25-1 and TRBJ2-1, with a tentative D call TRBD2 (6 bases). CDR3 length: 18 residues. CDR1 and CDR2 (germline): MGHDK, SYGVNS. V lost 2 bases, J lost 7 bases, and 24 bases lay in between. CDR3 loop: CASSERLAGRSAGNEQFF. The CDR3 bases are TGTGCCAGCAGTGAACGGCTAGCCGGACGATCGGCGGGAAATGAGCAGTTCTTC. Filled out from reference TRBV25-1 and TRBJ2-1, the complete variable domain reads EADIYQTPRYLVIGTGKKITLECSQTMGHDKMYWYQQDPGMELHLIHYSYGVNSTEKGDLSSESTVSRIRTEHFPLTLESARPSHTSQYLCASSERLAGRSAGNEQFFGPGTRLTVL.

The chain uses TRBV21-1 and TRBJ2-1; no DNA check was done on the table's D call, TRBD1. TRBV21-1 corresponds to a pseudogene. There are 14 residues in the CDR3. The chain's CDR3 is CERTGTGGWNEQFF. In DNA form, the CDR3 reads TGTGAAAGGACCGGGACAGGGGGCTGGAATGAGCAGTTCTTC.

The rearrangement joins TRBV27 to TRBJ1-5; D call uncertain. V was trimmed by 3 bases and J by 0 bases, leaving 6 bases between them. This CDR3 has 14 residues. CDR1 and CDR2 from the germline V gene are MNHEY and SMNVEV (reference sequence). CDR3: CASSFVFSNQPQHF. The CDR3, as DNA: TGTGCCAGCAGTTTTGTGTTTAGCAATCAGCCCCAGCATTTT.

This sequence joins TRBV9 and TRBJ1-4, with 9 nucleotides matching TRBD1. The CDR3 is made up of 14 amino acids. Germline trimming cut 3 bases from V and 8 bases from J; bases unmatched to any gene: 5. CDR1 is SGDLS and CDR2 is YYNGEE in the germline V gene. CDR3 protein: CASSARTGDEKLFF. The CDR3 region has the DNA TGTGCCAGCAGCGCTAGGACAGGGGACGAAAAACTGTTTTTT.